This TCR beta chain was recovered during a study of cytomegalovirus exposure and HLA in healthy donors. Comment on this clone: Antigen unknown.

Primers for the PCR totalled 60 Vbeta and 13 Jbeta. Some clones are missing from TCRdb's copy, which holds only in-frame ones; the method was immunoSEQ multiplex PCR. The sample contains approximately 210,000 clones, over 80% of which appear only once. Broader study findings: TCR beta sequences reportedly predicted most subjects' HLA-A and HLA-B alleles accurately.

Trimming removed 3 bases from V and 4 bases from J; junction bases left unmatched: 3. Germline V gene lookup returns CDR1 GTSNPN and CDR2 SVGIG (reference sequence). CDR3 length: 13 amino acids. This receptor was taken from a man aged 30-40 years in good health and CMV-seronegative. Specimen: PBMCs. This chain uses TRBV30 with TRBJ1-5; 7 nucleotides match TRBD1. The CDR3 DNA reads TGTGCCTGGAGGGGACAGATTAATCAGCCCCAGCATTTT. As protein: CAWRGQINQPQHF.